This TCR beta chain originates from a study of shared clonotypes between healthy human individuals. Every subset had its genomic DNA shared out evenly among several immunoSEQ plates. PCR replicates from unsorted PBMC used approximately 290 ng DNA, and this amount was about 30,000 T cell genomes. Sequenced by immunoSEQ multiplex PCR; TCRdb stores in-frame clones only, minus some. The top ten clones hold 9.5% to 15% of a sample with about 530,000 clones, 60% to 80% of them seen once. The CDR3 extends over 15 amino acids. V lost 2 bases to trimming and J lost 10 bases, with 18 bases between them. From germline, CDR1 is SGHAT and CDR2 FQNNGV.

The clonotype was recovered from a middle-aged woman in good health. Some clones in this sample may be carry-over from other donors' samples. V is TRBV11-2 and J is TRBJ2-1; the D gene is possibly TRBD2 (5 bases). The specimen was PBMCs. Here the CDR3 DNA reads TGTGCCAGCAGCTTAACCCAACCCCGGGCTAGCGAGCAGTTCTTC. The encoded protein is CASSLTQPRASEQFF.